This TCR beta chain comes out of a study of cytomegalovirus exposure and HLA in healthy donors. Findings and limits, study-wide: It was fewer than 200 TCR beta chains that were listed as cytomegalovirus-associated.

Healthy individuals who donated bone marrow served as the donors. Concerning this clone itself: The target antigen is unknown.

PCR was performed using 60 Vbeta and 13 Jbeta primers. TCRdb keeps only in-frame clones here, not all; method: immunoSEQ multiplex PCR. This repertoire shows approximately 150,000 clones, 75% to 90% found once; its top ten account for roughly 2%. The clonotype originates from a human donor in good health. The sample comprised PBMCs.

The CDR3 bases are TGTGCCAGCAGCTCGAGGAAAGCGGGGGGAATATACAATGAGCAGTTCTTC. Translating gives CASSSRKAGGIYNEQFF. The chain is built from TRBV11-3 and TRBJ2-1, with TRBD2 identical over 9 bases. Per germline, CDR1 SGHNT and CDR2 YENEEA. The ends lost 4 bases at V and 4 bases at J; junction bases unmatched: 11. The CDR3 has 17 residues.